The source of this T cell receptor (beta chain) is a study of blood T cell repertoires in COVID-19. Study-wide context: The United States, Italy and Spain supplied acute and convalescent COVID-19 samples. Sample material is recorded as cDNA or gDNA derived from T cells, B-cell-depleted T cells, or PBMCs.

As processed by the authors: Estimation of nucleated cell counts was performed using reference gene primer amplification. Assay: immunoSEQ multiplex PCR; the TCRdb copy retains only in-frame clones and omits some. Clone size and the V and J calls come from that table; the DNA yielded D and trimming. The sample has roughly 79,000 clones; 70% to 90% are singletons. This receptor was identified in a man aged 50-60 years with active COVID-19. The sample consisted of peripheral blood.

The chain's CDR3 is CASSYPRTLRGSNQPQHF. The CDR3 DNA follows: TGTGCCAGCAGTTACCCGCGGACGTTGAGGGGGTCCAATCAGCCCCAGCATTTT. V is TRBV6-2 or TRBV6-3 and J is TRBJ1-5; TRBD1 might be the D (6 bases). Trimming took off 2 bases at V and 3 bases at J, with 20 bases between the two ends. The germline gives CDR1 MNHEY, CDR2 SVGEGT. This CDR3 spans 18 amino acids.